This T cell receptor (beta chain) was captured in a study of cytomegalovirus exposure and HLA in healthy donors. The study ran its PCR with 60 Vbeta and 13 Jbeta primers. Sequencing was performed with immunoSEQ multiplex PCR; in TCRdb, only in-frame clones are kept and a portion is missing. The table has approximately 76,000 clones, approximately 79% seen once; the top ten hold approximately 2.4%. Unrecorded immune exposure was likely among donors, who were nominally healthy when sampled. A note on this clone: No antigen is known for it.

The CDR3 covers 13 residues. The ends lost 5 bases at V and 8 bases at J; junction bases unmatched: 8. Germline CDR1 KGHSH, CDR2 LQKENI. Notes on the study in general: Fewer N-insertions (relative to the 666-donor mean) were reportedly seen in an Asian-associated ancestry cluster in a later analysis. Among immune exposure information, only CMV serostatus was available.

The source is a man between 25 and 39 years old in good health and CMV-seronegative. Specimen: PBMCs. The rearrangement joins TRBV18 to TRBJ1-2, with TRBD1 matching 7 bases. DNA for the CDR3: TGTGCCAGCTCATCGGGGACAGACCGGGGCTACACCTTC. Translation: CASSSGTDRGYTF.